This T cell receptor (beta chain) was obtained from a study of cytomegalovirus exposure and HLA in healthy donors. The PCR had 60 Vbeta and 13 Jbeta primers. Sequenced by immunoSEQ multiplex PCR; TCRdb stores in-frame clones only, minus some. The listing contains about 110,000 clones. V gave up 7 bases and J gave up 10 bases, with 13 bases separating them. This CDR3 comprises 11 residues. The germline V gene has CDR1 MNHEY and CDR2 SMNVEV (reference sequence). Healthy people donating bone marrow made up the donors. The sequence derives from a man over 45 in good health and CMV-seronegative. V gene TRBV27 combines with J gene TRBJ1-1, with D maybe TRBD1 (5 bases). The specimen sequenced was PBMCs. CDR3 bases: TGTGCCAGCATTAGGGCGGGGCGAGCTTTCTTT. Translation gives CASIRAGRAFF.